This section outlines one T cell receptor (beta chain) sequence together with its context. The target antigen is unknown. CDR1 is SGHVS and CDR2 is FQNEAQ in the germline V gene. The V gene lost 5 bases and the J gene lost 5 bases, with 4 bases spanning the gap. The CDR3 has 11 amino acids. This sample is drawn from a study of cytotoxic CD8 clonotypes in ibrutinib-treated CLL. Study-level background: Treatment had run for a median about twelve months, range 6 to 36, when response samples were taken. Findings and caveats of the study: Baseline-level clonality went beyond age-matched healthy donors and moved in step with circulating CD8+ T-cell counts.

Repertoires were generated with immunoSEQ multiplex PCR, while TCRdb's copy carries only in-frame clones and drops some. The sample comprises some 300,000 clones, around four fifths of which are singletons, and 6.5% to 8% rests with the top ten. Here the sequenced sample was PBMCs, taken before ibrutinib treatment. The chain uses TRBV7-8 and TRBJ2-1; no definite D call. The receptor was derived from a human donor with chronic lymphocytic leukemia. The DNA for the CDR3 is TGTGCCAGCAGCCGTAACAATGAGCAGTTCTTC. It yields the protein CASSRNNEQFF.